This T cell receptor (beta chain) was retrieved from a study of blood T cell repertoires in COVID-19 (dated by TCRdb to the early 2020s). Turning to the overall study: Samples covering the acute and convalescent phases of COVID-19 were provided by collaborators in the United States, Italy and Spain. The material from the prospective study consisted of cDNA or gDNA derived from T cells, B-cell-depleted T cells, or PBMCs. Deeply sampled blood TCRbeta repertoires from subjects exposed to, actively infected with, or recovered from COVID-19 were included in the dataset. The repertoires were released in a freely available public database meant as a resource for research on the immune response to SARS-CoV-2. The samples were drawn from the first 160 participants of the ongoing ImmuneRACE study and from under 1,500 subjects provided by 6 global collaborators. Sample metadata almost always included a de-identified subject ID, COVID-19 status, age in years and sex. Where available, HLA class I and class II types were taken from metadata supplied by the sample provider and were not determined by assay-based typing.

CDR1 and CDR2 were assigned from the germline V gene as SGDLS and YYNGEE. Reading from cysteine to phenylalanine, the CDR3 counts 14 amino acids. Only the CDR3 region is kept as DNA, spanning 42 bases read in frame from base 1. The V and J ends are trimmed by 3 bases and 4 bases, leaving 11 bases between them. Broad study findings and their caveats: How much clinical and demographic metadata was included differed by source and by participant, and the metadata was provided uncurated.

TCRbeta CDR3 regions were amplified from genomic DNA using the immunoSEQ Assay, a bias-controlled multiplex PCR. Regarding the original processing steps: Within the assay, amplification of reference gene primers was used to estimate how many nucleated cells each sample contained. To quantify the absolute abundance of each unique TCRbeta CDR3 rearrangement, sequence reads were collapsed and filtered. For each sample, productive Simpson clonality was calculated as the square root of Simpson's diversity index across productive rearrangements. TCRdb took this table from immuneACCESS and kept in-frame rearrangements with V and J called. Such tables lack part of the clones; where checked against another copy, unresolved V genes explain under half of the gap, and the rest is unexplained. Clonal size and the V and J genes are those of that table, whereas D and trimming came from the DNA. Recorded for this sample are under 250,000 clones; 87% of them occurred a single time. The ten largest account for around 2.6% of the sample.

With respect to this clone: Its antigen specificity is not known. No much larger clone exists at a distance of one base, and base qualities are not known.

In the prospective study, participants were about 18 to 89 years old, resided in about two dozen geographic areas of the United States, and were enrolled through a virtual design. In the prospective study, cohorts were assigned on the basis of participant-reported clinical history obtained from a screening survey and a study questionnaire. In the prospective study, mobile phlebotomists collected whole blood, serum and a nasopharyngeal or oropharyngeal swab from each participant. Participants in the prospective study had the option to provide additional blood draws and questionnaires over a roughly 2-month period. Blood samples from the prospective study were shipped frozen or at room temperature prior to DNA extraction.

Sequenced input: PBMCs or T cells enriched from blood (not recorded which). The rearrangement combines TRBV9 with TRBJ1-3; tentative D gene TRBD1, with 6 bases matching. The sequence was collected from a woman aged 25 to 39 with acute COVID-19. The nucleotide sequence is TGTGCCAGCAGCGGTGTCGGACAGGGAAACACCATATATTTT. Translated, it reads CASSGVGQGNTIYF.